Each of the 7 T cell receptor beta chains below was sequenced from the same sample in a study of cytomegalovirus exposure and HLA in healthy donors. PCR used 60 Vbeta primers and 13 Jbeta primers. The table came from immunoSEQ multiplex PCR; TCRdb's copy has only in-frame clones and leaves some out. This sample has about 130,000 clones, with approximately 80% found just once. Input material: PBMCs. The receptor set was obtained from a man younger than 45 in good health and CMV-seronegative.

The CDR3 is CASKGGNQPQHF. The DNA for the CDR3 is TGTGCCAGCAAGGGGGGGAATCAGCCCCAGCATTTT. The rearrangement uses TRBV27 and TRBJ1-5; TRBD1 might be the D (6 bases). Trimming stripped 7 bases from V and 4 bases from J, with 8 bases between. The V gene's germline CDR1 is MNHEY and CDR2 SMNVEV (reference sequence). The length of the CDR3 is 12 residues.

This sequence joins TRBV30 and TRBJ1-2; a possible D gene is TRBD1 (5 bases). The CDR3 loop spans 16 amino acids. Germline loops: CDR1 GTSNPN, CDR2 SVGIG (reference sequence). V was clipped by 1 base and J by 0 bases, with 15 bases between them. The CDR3 is CAWSDPNRNANYGYTF. DNA for the CDR3: TGTGCCTGGAGTGACCCTAACAGGAACGCTAACTATGGCTACACCTTC.

The chain has TRBV7-2 and TRBJ2-3; 7 bases align to TRBD2. The germline V gene encodes CDR1 SGHTA and CDR2 FQGNSA. Unmatched junction bases numbered 2, after V lost 2 bases and J lost 3 bases. The CDR3 sequence is 14 residues long. DNA for the CDR3: TGTGCCAGCAGCTTATGGGGGGGTACAGATACGCAGTATTTT. It yields the protein CASSLWGGTDTQYF. The full variable domain, completed using reference TRBV7-2 and TRBJ2-3, is GAGVSQSPSNKVTEKGKDVELRCDPISGHTALYWYRQSLGQGLEFLIYFQGNSAPDKSGLPSDRFSAERTGGSVSTLTIQRTQQEDSAVYLCASSLWGGTDTQYFGPGTRLTVL.

In its sample, this clone was seen a few times. The rearrangement uses TRBV4-1 and TRBJ2-1; TRBD2 matches at 8 bases. The CDR3 extends over 13 amino acids. Germline CDR1 is MGHRA and CDR2 is YSYEKL. Unmatched junction bases numbered 16, after V lost 8 bases and J lost 16 bases. Written as DNA, the CDR3 is TGCGCCAGCTCGGAGCGGGAGAAAGGGTCCTGTTTCTTC. The encoded protein is CASSEREKGSCFF.

The chain combines TRBV6-1 with TRBJ1-4; D not certain. V lost 7 bases and J 13 bases, leaving 16 bases between the germline ends. Germline assignment: CDR1 MNHNS and CDR2 SASEGT. The CDR3 is made up of 12 amino acids. Here the CDR3 DNA reads TGTGCCAGCAATGTAGTTGGTCTAGGACTGTTTTTT. Its protein is CASNVVGLGLFF.

The gene calls are TRBV7-2 and TRBJ2-2; weak D call: TRBD1 (6 bases). The V gene's germline CDR1 is SGHTA and CDR2 FQGNSA. The CDR3 runs to 16 residues. Trimming took off 1 base at V and 0 bases at J, with 9 bases between the two ends. As DNA, the CDR3 is TGTGCCAGCAGCTTAGAAGGGGGAGCGAACACCGGGGAGCTGTTTTTT. Translation: CASSLEGGANTGELFF.

This chain uses TRBV5-1 with TRBJ2-5, with a possible D match to TRBD2 (5 bases). The germline gives CDR1 SGHRS, CDR2 YFSETQ. The CDR3 is 14 residues long. V dropped 2 bases and J dropped 1 base, with 9 bases sitting between them. The CDR3 nucleotides are TGCGCCAGCAGCTTTCAAGCGGTCCAAGAGACCCAGTACTTC. Its protein is CASSFQAVQETQYF.